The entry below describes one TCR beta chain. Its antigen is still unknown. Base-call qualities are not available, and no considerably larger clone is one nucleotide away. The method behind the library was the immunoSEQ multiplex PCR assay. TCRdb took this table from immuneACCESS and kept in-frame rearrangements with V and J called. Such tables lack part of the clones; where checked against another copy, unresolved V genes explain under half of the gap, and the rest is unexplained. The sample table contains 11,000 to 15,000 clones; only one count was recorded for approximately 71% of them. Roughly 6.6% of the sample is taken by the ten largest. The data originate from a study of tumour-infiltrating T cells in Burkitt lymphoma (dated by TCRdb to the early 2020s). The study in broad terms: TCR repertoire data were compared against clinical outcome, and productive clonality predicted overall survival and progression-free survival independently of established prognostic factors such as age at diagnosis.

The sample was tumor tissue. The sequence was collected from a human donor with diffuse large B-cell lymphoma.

The DNA sequence reads TGTGCCAGCAGACTCTGGACTAGCGGAAATGAGCAGTTCTTC. It encodes CASRLWTSGNEQFF. The chain is made from TRBV27 and TRBJ2-1, and TRBD2 aligns with 10 junction nucleotides. The germline V gene (reference sequence) sets CDR1 to MNHEY and CDR2 to SMNVEV. The germline V end is reduced by 6 bases and the J end by 7 bases; junction bases left unmatched: 6. Counted from cysteine to phenylalanine, this CDR3 has 14 amino acids. CDR3 DNA only is kept here, 42 bases in frame from base 1.